Below are 21 T cell receptor beta chains sequenced from a single sample in a study of blood T cells in healthy people across ages. Then a second PCR, running roughly 7 to 11 cycles, was carried out with a sample-barcoded 5' primer and a J-beta primer mix. Using its own MiXCR run on the 5' RACE reads, TCRdb lists one record per CDR3 protein. The sample has more than 700,000 distinct CDR3 sequences; less than 70% are singletons. The sequenced sample consisted of blood. These receptors originate from a man at least 80 years old in good health.

This clonotype occurred a few times. This chain connects TRBV29-1 to TRBJ2-7, with D possibly TRBD2 on 6 matching bases. The CDR3 sequence is 13 residues long. V dropped 1 base and J dropped 1 base, with 8 bases sitting between them. Germline V gene sequence: CDR1 SQVTM, CDR2 ANQGSEA. CDR3 region: CSVEAGLSYEQYF. The CDR3, as DNA: TGCAGCGTTGAAGCTGGACTATCCTACGAGCAGTACTTC.

The rearrangement uses TRBV4-1 and TRBJ1-5; 11 nucleotides align to TRBD1. Trimming took 0 bases from V and 4 from J; bases not matched to a gene: 2. Germline V gene lookup returns CDR1 MGHRA and CDR2 YSYEKL. This CDR3 has 16 amino acids. Here the CDR3 reads CASSQDGTGGNQPQHF. The CDR3, as DNA: TGCGCCAGCAGCCAAGATGGGACAGGGGGAAATCAGCCCCAGCATTTT.

V usage is TRBV5-1 and J usage is TRBJ2-1; 10 bases line up with TRBD2. Per the germline V gene, CDR1 is SGHRS and CDR2 is YFSETQ. The CDR3 has 16 residues. V dropped 3 bases and J dropped 8; count of bases not matched to a gene: 11. The CDR3 protein is CASSSAGTSATDEQFF. In DNA form, the CDR3 reads TGCGCCAGCAGCTCGGCCGGGACTAGCGCTACCGATGAGCAGTTCTTC.

This chain connects TRBV7-9 to TRBJ2-5; D is uncertain. The germline V gene has CDR1 SEHNR and CDR2 FQNEAQ (reference sequence). Trimming pared 0 bases from V and 4 bases from J, leaving 12 bases between. The CDR3 consists of 15 residues. The CDR3 DNA reads TGTGCCAGCAGCTTAGCGCTGGGGAATGCAGAGACCCAGTACTTC. Its translation is CASSLALGNAETQYF.

The J gene is TRBJ2-2, the V gene TRBV28, with no clear D. The germline V gene has CDR1 MDHEN and CDR2 SYDVKM. Trimming stripped 7 bases from V and 6 bases from J, with 12 bases between. The CDR3 sequence is 13 residues long. Here the CDR3 DNA reads TGTGCCAGCAATCTTCGGATCCCCGGGGAGCTGTTTTTT. Translation gives CASNLRIPGELFF.

This chain uses TRBV29-1 with TRBJ2-1, with 14 bases fitting TRBD2. The V gene end was trimmed by 6 bases and the J gene end by 9 bases; junction bases not matched to a gene: 10. The CDR3 runs to 15 residues. Germline V lookup: CDR1 SQVTM, CDR2 ANQGSEA. CDR3 nucleotides: TGCAGCGTCCCGGGACTAGCGGGAGCCCGCGGTGAGCAGTTCTTC. It specifies CSVPGLAGARGEQFF.

This clonotype was recorded once. This chain uses TRBV7-9 with TRBJ2-7, with D possibly TRBD2 on 6 matching bases. The CDR3 is 14 amino acids. V dropped 5 bases and J dropped 2 bases, with 13 bases sitting between them. Germline values: CDR1 SEHNR, CDR2 FQNEAQ (reference sequence). The CDR3 DNA sequence: TGTGCCAGCAGCCCGAACGGGGGTCCCTACGAGCAGTACTTC. Residues: CASSPNGGPYEQYF.

This clonotype was seen more than once but under ten times. This sequence joins TRBV11-2 and TRBJ2-3; either TRBD1 or TRBD2 may supply D (6 bases each). This CDR3 contains 18 residues. Germline V gives CDR1 SGHAT, CDR2 FQNNGV. Deletions cut 1 base from V and 14 bases from J, with 31 bases between. The CDR3, as DNA: TGTGCCAGCAGCTTAGTTAGGTCTTCGGGGGCATCTGGCAGATACGCGTATTTT. Translation: CASSLVRSSGASGRYAYF.

The J gene is TRBJ2-4, the V gene TRBV3-1; tentative D call: TRBD2 (5 bases). This CDR3 has 15 residues. V was shortened by 1 base and J by 2 bases, with 9 bases between the two germline ends. The germline gives CDR1 LGHDT, CDR2 YNNKEL (reference sequence). The CDR3 DNA sequence: TGTGCCAGCAGCCAAGGGGAGATCACCAAAAACATTCAGTACTTC. The encoded protein is CASSQGEITKNIQYF.

On this clonotype: The germline gene is not matched at one end of the junction; a read error may be the cause. The V gene is TRBV5-6, the J gene TRBJ2-3; D may be TRBD2 (6 bases). CDR3 length: 14 amino acids. Germline V gene lookup returns CDR1 SGHDT and CDR2 YYEEEE. The CDR3 spells CAGSSYDLADTQYF. Here the CDR3 DNA reads TGTGCCGGCAGCTCTTACGACCTAGCGGATACGCAGTATTTT.

The chain recombines TRBV6-2 or TRBV6-3 with TRBJ2-1; 9 positions agree with TRBD1. This CDR3 spans 15 amino acids. V gave up 5 bases and J gave up 9 bases; unmatched junction bases: 11. Looked up from germline, CDR1 is MNHEY and CDR2 is SVGEGT. CDR3 protein: CASSTQGQGLGEQFF. The CDR3, as DNA: TGTGCCAGCAGTACCCAGGGACAGGGCTTGGGTGAGCAGTTCTTC.

The rearrangement uses TRBV25-1 and TRBJ2-3, with a tentative D call TRBD2 (5 bases). CDR3 length: 14 residues. V lost 3 bases, J lost 2 bases, and 9 bases lay in between. Germline lookup yields CDR1 MGHDK and CDR2 SYGVNS. The CDR3 sequence: CASSDTGITDTQYF. The CDR3, as DNA: TGTGCCAGCAGTGACACGGGGATCACAGATACGCAGTATTTT.

The V gene is TRBV4-1, the J gene TRBJ2-3; 13 bases fit TRBD2. This CDR3 is 17 amino acids long. Germline values: CDR1 MGHRA, CDR2 YSYEKL. Unmatched junction bases numbered 16, after V lost 2 bases and J lost 14 bases. The chain's CDR3 is CASSQPGTSGTHRDAYF. Written as DNA, the CDR3 is TGCGCCAGCAGCCAACCTGGGACTAGCGGGACCCACAGAGACGCGTATTTT.

This clonotype was counted between two and nine times. This chain joins TRBV6-6 and TRBJ2-1; no definite D call. V was shortened by 0 bases and J by 9 bases, with 6 bases between the two germline ends. CDR3 length: 12 amino acids. Germline CDR1 and CDR2: MNHNY and SVGAGI (reference sequence). CDR3 bases: TGTGCCAGCAGTTACTCTCCGGGTGAGCAGTTCTTC. Translated: CASSYSPGEQFF.

This chain uses TRBV6-1 with TRBJ1-2; D is ambiguous. This CDR3 contains 14 residues. V was pared by 0 bases and J by 5 bases, with 10 bases between. The V gene's germline CDR1 is MNHNS and CDR2 SASEGT. Here the CDR3 reads CASSEAGAAYGYTF. CDR3 bases: TGTGCCAGCAGTGAAGCGGGAGCGGCTTATGGCTACACCTTC.

The rearrangement links TRBV14 to TRBJ1-2; no reliable D call. This CDR3 has 14 residues. Germline CDR1 and CDR2: SGHDN and FVKESK. The V gene lost 4 bases and the J gene lost 2 bases, with 11 bases spanning the gap. The CDR3 here is CASSPDLENYGYTF. The CDR3 coding sequence is TGTGCCAGCAGCCCGGACTTAGAAAACTATGGCTACACCTTC.

There are a few counts of this clonotype. The chain couples TRBV7-2 to TRBJ2-3, with a weak D call TRBD1 (5 bases). Deletions cut 3 bases from V and 1 base from J, with 8 bases between. The V gene's germline CDR1 is SGHTA and CDR2 FQGNSA. The CDR3 totals 14 residues. The CDR3 spells CASSLIGGTDTQYF. CDR3 sequence (DNA): TGTGCCAGCAGCTTGATAGGGGGCACAGATACGCAGTATTTT.

This sequence joins TRBV28 and TRBJ2-3, with TRBD1 matching 7 bases. Germline V gene data show CDR1 as MDHEN and CDR2 as SYDVKM. Trimming removed 6 bases from V and 1 base from J; junction bases left unmatched: 7. The CDR3 runs to 15 residues. CDR3: CASRGFDRGTDTQYF. CDR3 in DNA: TGTGCCAGCAGGGGGTTCGACAGGGGCACAGATACGCAGTATTTT.

The CDR3 spells CASSPGALAGPYEQYF. The DNA for the CDR3 is TGTGCCAGCAGCCCCGGGGCGCTAGCGGGACCTTACGAGCAGTACTTC. This chain connects TRBV12-3 or TRBV12-4 to TRBJ2-4, with 9 positions matching TRBD2. The J call is doubtful: the DNA matches TRBJ2-7 better. The CDR3 spans 16 residues.

This clonotype appeared a single time. This chain links TRBV10-3 with TRBJ2-5, with 7 bases aligning to TRBD1. CDR3 length: 16 residues. V shed 2 bases, J shed 4 bases, and the junction held 10 bases outside the gene matches. The germline CDR1 and CDR2 sequences are ENHRY and SYGVKD. The CDR3 region is CAISEQTGRDVETQYF. The CDR3 DNA reads as TGTGCCATCAGTGAGCAGACAGGGAGAGACGTAGAGACCCAGTACTTC.

The rearrangement links TRBV7-2 to TRBJ1-5; possible D gene TRBD1, 5 bases. The CDR3 has 15 amino acids. Looked up from germline, CDR1 is SGHTA and CDR2 is FQGNSA. Deletions cut 5 bases from V and 2 bases from J, with 13 bases between. The CDR3, as DNA: TGTGCCAGCAGCAGAGGGGTTTACGGCAATCAGCCCCAGCATTTT. It translates to CASSRGVYGNQPQHF.